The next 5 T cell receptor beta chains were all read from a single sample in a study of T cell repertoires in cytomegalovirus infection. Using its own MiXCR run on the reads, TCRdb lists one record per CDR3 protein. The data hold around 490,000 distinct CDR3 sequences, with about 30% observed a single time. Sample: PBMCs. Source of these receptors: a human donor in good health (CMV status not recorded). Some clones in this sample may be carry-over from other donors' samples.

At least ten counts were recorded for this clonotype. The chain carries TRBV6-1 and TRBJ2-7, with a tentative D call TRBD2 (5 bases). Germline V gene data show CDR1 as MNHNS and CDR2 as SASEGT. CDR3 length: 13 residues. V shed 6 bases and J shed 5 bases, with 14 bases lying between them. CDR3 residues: CASRMVGEHEQYF. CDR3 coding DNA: TGTGCCAGCAGAATGGTGGGAGAGCACGAGCAGTACTTC.

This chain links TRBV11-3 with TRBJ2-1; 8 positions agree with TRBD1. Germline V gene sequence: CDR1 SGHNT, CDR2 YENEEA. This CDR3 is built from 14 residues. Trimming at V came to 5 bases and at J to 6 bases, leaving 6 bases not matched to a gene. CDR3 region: CASSPDRGPNEQFF. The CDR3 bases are TGTGCCAGCAGCCCAGACAGGGGTCCCAATGAGCAGTTCTTC.

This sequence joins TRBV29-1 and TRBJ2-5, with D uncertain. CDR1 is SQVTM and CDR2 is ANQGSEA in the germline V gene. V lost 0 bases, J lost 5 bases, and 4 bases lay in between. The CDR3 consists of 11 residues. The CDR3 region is CSVEDPETQYF. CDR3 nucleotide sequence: TGCAGCGTTGAAGATCCGGAGACCCAGTACTTC.

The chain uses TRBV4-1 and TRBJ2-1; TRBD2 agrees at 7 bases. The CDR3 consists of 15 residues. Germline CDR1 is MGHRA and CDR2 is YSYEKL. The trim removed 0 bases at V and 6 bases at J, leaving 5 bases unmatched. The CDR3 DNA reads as TGCGCCAGCAGCCAAGATCTGGGGAGGGCCAATGAGCAGTTCTTC. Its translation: CASSQDLGRANEQFF.

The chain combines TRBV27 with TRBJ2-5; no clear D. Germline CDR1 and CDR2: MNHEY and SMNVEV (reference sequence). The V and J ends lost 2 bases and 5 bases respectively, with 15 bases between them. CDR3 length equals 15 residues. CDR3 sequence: CASSLSPIRSETQYF. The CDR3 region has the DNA TGTGCCAGCAGTTTAAGCCCCATCCGGAGCGAGACCCAGTACTTC.